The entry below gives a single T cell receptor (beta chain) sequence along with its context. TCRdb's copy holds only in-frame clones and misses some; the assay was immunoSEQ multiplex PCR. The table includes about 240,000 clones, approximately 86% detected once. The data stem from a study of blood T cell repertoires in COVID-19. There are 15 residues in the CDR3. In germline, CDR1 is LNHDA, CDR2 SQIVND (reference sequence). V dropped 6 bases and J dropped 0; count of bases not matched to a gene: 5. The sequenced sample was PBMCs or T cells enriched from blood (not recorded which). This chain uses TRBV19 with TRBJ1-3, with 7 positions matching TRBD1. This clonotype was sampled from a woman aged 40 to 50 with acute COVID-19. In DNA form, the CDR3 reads TGTGCCAGTAGAAGACAGGGACTCTCTGGAAACACCATATATTTT. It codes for CASRRQGLSGNTIYF.